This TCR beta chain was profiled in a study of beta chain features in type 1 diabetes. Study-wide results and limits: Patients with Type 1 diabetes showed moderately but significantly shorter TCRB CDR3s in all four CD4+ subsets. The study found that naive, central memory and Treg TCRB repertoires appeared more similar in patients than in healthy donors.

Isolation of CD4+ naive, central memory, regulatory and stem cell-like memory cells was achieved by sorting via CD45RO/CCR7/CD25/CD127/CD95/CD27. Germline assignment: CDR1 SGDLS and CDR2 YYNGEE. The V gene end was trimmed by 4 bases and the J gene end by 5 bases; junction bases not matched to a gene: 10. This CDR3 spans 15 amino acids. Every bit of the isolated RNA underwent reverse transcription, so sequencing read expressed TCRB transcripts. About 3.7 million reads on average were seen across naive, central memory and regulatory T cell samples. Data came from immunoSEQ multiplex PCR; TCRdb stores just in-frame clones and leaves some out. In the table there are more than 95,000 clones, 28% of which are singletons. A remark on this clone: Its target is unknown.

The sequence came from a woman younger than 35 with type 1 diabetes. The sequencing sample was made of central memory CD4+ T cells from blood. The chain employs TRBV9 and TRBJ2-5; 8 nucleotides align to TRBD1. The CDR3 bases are TGTGCCAGCAGCCCGAGGACAGGGTTAGCGGAGACCCAGTACTTC. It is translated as CASSPRTGLAETQYF.